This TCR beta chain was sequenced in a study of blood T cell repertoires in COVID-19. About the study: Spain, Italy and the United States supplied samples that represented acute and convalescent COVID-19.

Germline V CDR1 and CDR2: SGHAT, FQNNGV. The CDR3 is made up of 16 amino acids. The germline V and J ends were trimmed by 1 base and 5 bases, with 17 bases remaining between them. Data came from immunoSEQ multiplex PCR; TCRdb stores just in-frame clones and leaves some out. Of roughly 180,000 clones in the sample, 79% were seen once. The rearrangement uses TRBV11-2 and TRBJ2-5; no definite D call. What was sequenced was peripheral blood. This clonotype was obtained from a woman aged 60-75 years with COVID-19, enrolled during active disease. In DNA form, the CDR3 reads TGTGCCAGCAGCTTAGGGCTCGGCGGAGAAAAGGAGACCCAGTACTTC. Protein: CASSLGLGGEKETQYF. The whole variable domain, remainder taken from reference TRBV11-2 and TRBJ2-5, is EAGVAQSPRYKIIEKRQSVAFWCNPISGHATLYWYQQILGQGPKLLIQFQNNGVVDDSQLPKDRFSAERLKGVDSTLKIQPAKLEDSAVYLCASSLGLGGEKETQYFGPGTRLLVL.